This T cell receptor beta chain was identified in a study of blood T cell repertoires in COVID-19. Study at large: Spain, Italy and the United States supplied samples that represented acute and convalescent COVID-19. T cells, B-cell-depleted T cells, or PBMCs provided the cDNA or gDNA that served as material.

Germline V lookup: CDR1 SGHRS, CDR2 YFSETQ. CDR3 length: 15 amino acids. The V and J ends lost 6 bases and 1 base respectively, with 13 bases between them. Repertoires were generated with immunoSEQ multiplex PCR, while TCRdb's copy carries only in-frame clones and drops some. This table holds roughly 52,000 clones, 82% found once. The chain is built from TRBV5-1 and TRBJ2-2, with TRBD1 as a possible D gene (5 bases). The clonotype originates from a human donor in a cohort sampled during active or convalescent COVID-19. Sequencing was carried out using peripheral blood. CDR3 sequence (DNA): TGCGCCAGCACCCAGGATACAGGGAACACCGGGGAGCTGTTTTTT. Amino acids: CASTQDTGNTGELFF. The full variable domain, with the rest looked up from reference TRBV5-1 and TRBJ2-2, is KAGVTQTPRYLIKTRGQQVTLSCSPISGHRSVSWYQQTPGQGLQFLFEYFSETQRNKGNFPGRFSGRQFSNSRSEMNVSTLELGDSALYLCASTQDTGNTGELFFGEGSRLTVL.